This is a list of T cell receptor beta chains from one sample in a study of OX40 agonist ivuxolimab in advanced cancers. Clones were read by immunoSEQ multiplex PCR, and TCRdb kept only the in-frame ones, dropping some. The repertoire holds over 20,000 clones, around 80% seen once, with 36% in the top ten. The material sequenced was CD4+ or CD8+ T cells sorted from blood, taken in a trial of the OX40 agonist ivuxolimab. The source is an adult with an advanced solid tumor such as melanoma, head and neck, liver or kidney cancer. CDR3s include the opening cysteine and the closing phenylalanine or tryptophan. D genes are given only for firm matches. The size field is filled for only some rows; it gives once, few, many or a size class.

.	TRBV5-4	.	TRBJ1-1	TGTGCCAGCAGCTTGCGTCCGTCGGGGGAAGCTTTCTTT	CASSLRPSGEAFF
.	TRBV5-1	.	TRBJ2-3	TGCGCCAGCAGCTTGGTCCCCTATTCATCACCTAGCACAGATACGCAGTATTTT	CASSLVPYSSPSTDTQYF
.	TRBV7-8	TRBD1	TRBJ1-5	TGTGCCAGCAGCTTGGAGGGACAGGAAATACCCTACAATCAGCCCCAGCATTTT	CASSLEGQEIPYNQPQHF
once	TRBV29-1	.	TRBJ2-5	TGCAGCGTTGATTTGGGGGCGCGGACCCAGTACTTC	CSVDLGARTQYF
.	TRBV2	.	TRBJ1-2	TGTGCCAGCAGTGACGGGTTTAGGGGCTATGGCTACACCTTC	CASSDGFRGYGYTF
.	TRBV19	.	TRBJ1-1	TGTGCCAGTAGTCCGTACGGGGGTAACACTGAAGCTTTCTTT	CASSPYGGNTEAFF
.	TRBV27	.	TRBJ1-5	TGTGCCAGCAGTATGGGGTTCGGACAGCCCCAGCATTTT	CASSMGFGQPQHF
once	TRBV6-1	.	TRBJ1-2	TGTGCCAGCAGTCCGACAGGCCCCAGCTATGGCTACACCTTC	CASSPTGPSYGYTF
.	TRBV9	.	TRBJ2-2	TGTGCCAGCAGCGTAGCTCCCTCGACAGGACCCACCGGGGAGCTGTTTTTT	CASSVAPSTGPTGELFF
.	TRBV29-1	.	TRBJ1-2	TGCAGCGTTACCAGAGATTATGGCTACACCTTC	CSVTRDYGYTF
.	TRBV5-6	TRBD1	TRBJ2-7	TGTGCCAGCAGCTTGGACAGGGGGCACCACGAGCAGTACTTC	CASSLDRGHHEQYF
few	TRBV4-1	.	TRBJ1-5	TGCGCCAGCAGCCAAGATTCGGGAAACAATCAGCCCCAGCATTTT	CASSQDSGNNQPQHF
.	TRBV27	TRBD2	TRBJ2-1	TGTGCCAGCAGTTTATCGAGGGGACGGGGGGGCTACAATGAGCAGTTCTTC	CASSLSRGRGGYNEQFF
.	TRBV27	.	TRBJ1-2	TGTGCCAGCAGTTCCGAAATGGGGCTTGGGGCCCACTATGGCTACACCTTC	CASSSEMGLGAHYGYTF
.	TRBV14	.	TRBJ1-2	TGTGCCAGCAGCCAAGATCTATGGGGGCCCAATTTCTATGGCTACACCTTC	CASSQDLWGPNFYGYTF
.	TRBV9	.	TRBJ1-2	TGTGCCAGCAGCCCCTCCGGGAAGCATGGCTACACCTTC	CASSPSGKHGYTF
.	TRBV2	TRBD1	TRBJ1-3	TGTGCCAGCAGTGGAGGGACAGGATTCTTCTCTGGAAACACCATATATTTT	CASSGGTGFFSGNTIYF
.	TRBV5-4	TRBD1	TRBJ1-1	TGTGCCAGCAGCCTGACGACAGGGGACCTTGAAGCTTTCTTT	CASSLTTGDLEAFF
.	TRBV6-6	TRBD1	TRBJ2-7	TGTGCCAGCAGGGGACAGTTTCGCGACGAGCAGTACTTC	CASRGQFRDEQYF
.	TRBV29-1	TRBD2	TRBJ2-3	TGCAGCGTTGCTAGCGGGAGGGTCACAGATACGCAGTATTTT	CSVASGRVTDTQYF
.	TRBV7-2	.	TRBJ2-5	TGTGCCAGCAGCCGTAACTGGGCCACACTCCAAGAGACCCAGTACTTC	CASSRNWATLQETQYF
few	TRBV7-8	.	TRBJ1-4	TGTGCCAGCAGCTCCCAGGGATACCTTAATGAAAAACTGTTTTTT	CASSSQGYLNEKLFF